Below are 27 T cell receptor beta chains sequenced from a single sample in a study of CD8+ T cells in alopecia areata. It was cDNA, reverse transcribed from extracted RNA, that served as the sequencing template. Some clones are missing from TCRdb's copy, which holds only in-frame ones; the method was immunoSEQ multiplex PCR. Among hundreds of thousands of clones, around three fifths were seen once, and the ten largest hold 0.45%. Sequencing was performed on CD4+ T cells sorted from blood, taken at week 0. The receptors come from a human donor with alopecia areata.

This clone was found a few times. V gene TRBV19 combines with J gene TRBJ1-2; D not resolved. This CDR3 contains 12 residues. From germline, CDR1 is LNHDA and CDR2 SQIVND (reference sequence). Trimming took off 3 bases at V and 3 bases at J, with 5 bases between the two ends. The CDR3 nucleotides read TGTGCCAGTAGTATTTCCGACTATGGCTACACCTTC. Translation gives CASSISDYGYTF.

This clone was observed once. The rearrangement uses TRBV27 and TRBJ1-2, with TRBD1 identical over 10 bases. The CDR3 length is 15 residues. Losses at the gene ends were 3 bases for V and 2 bases for J; bases not matched to a gene: 3. Germline values: CDR1 MNHEY, CDR2 SMNVEV (reference sequence). DNA for the CDR3: TGTGCCAGCAGTTTTGAGGGACAGGGGAACTATGGCTACACCTTC. This encodes CASSFEGQGNYGYTF.

V gene TRBV18 combines with J gene TRBJ1-4; 11 bases map to TRBD1. The CDR3 is 17 amino acids. CDR1 KGHSH and CDR2 LQKENI come from the germline V gene. V was clipped by 2 bases and J by 2 bases; unmatched bases: 4. CDR3 coding DNA: TGTGCCAGCTCACCAAGGACAGGGGGCGTCACTAATGAAAAACTGTTTTTT. It yields the protein CASSPRTGGVTNEKLFF.

V is TRBV7-3 and J is TRBJ2-3; tentatively, D is TRBD1 (5 bases). This CDR3 has 14 residues. Trimming took 2 bases from V and 2 from J, leaving 8 bases between them. In germline, CDR1 is SGHTA, CDR2 FQGTGA. The CDR3 sequence: CASSLQGSTDTQYF. DNA of the CDR3: TGTGCCAGCAGCTTACAGGGTTCCACAGATACGCAGTATTTT.

The CDR3 loop is CASSLGFARFPNTEAFF. The CDR3 DNA follows: TGTGCCAGCAGCTTAGGTTTTGCCCGTTTCCCCAACACTGAAGCTTTCTTT. The chain carries TRBV7-9 and TRBJ1-1, with D uncertain. CDR3 length equals 17 residues. From germline, CDR1 is SEHNR and CDR2 FQNEAQ (reference sequence). The V and J ends lost 1 base and 2 bases respectively, with 17 bases between them.

This clone was recorded at least ten times. The V gene is TRBV2, the J gene TRBJ1-4, with D unclear. Germline V CDR1 and CDR2: SNHLY, FYNNEI. V gave up 4 bases and J gave up 7 bases, with 16 bases separating them. The CDR3 loop spans 15 amino acids. The CDR3 sequence is CASSVGGSKVEKLFF. For the CDR3, the DNA is TGTGCCAGCAGTGTTGGTGGCTCAAAGGTTGAAAAACTGTTTTTT.

The CDR3 spells CASRLTGWQRGYTF. CDR3 coding DNA: TGTGCCAGCAGACTGACAGGGTGGCAGCGTGGCTACACCTTC. The gene calls are TRBV6-5 and TRBJ1-2; 7 bases match TRBD1. Unmatched junction bases numbered 11, after V lost 6 bases and J lost 7 bases. CDR1 MNHEY and CDR2 SVGAGI come from the germline V gene. The CDR3 totals 14 residues.

The gene calls are TRBV6-5 and TRBJ2-5; D is undetermined. The CDR3 sequence is 13 residues long. V shed 4 bases and J shed 3 bases, with 9 bases lying between them. Germline-derived CDR1 and CDR2 are MNHEY and SVGAGI. For the CDR3, the DNA is TGTGCCAGCAGTTCCGGCTGGAAAGAGACCCAGTACTTC. This gives the protein CASSSGWKETQYF.

The CDR3 loop is CASSGAPTSGRPTAKNIQYF. The CDR3 bases are TGTGCCAGCAGTGGAGCCCCGACTAGCGGGAGACCTACGGCCAAAAACATTCAGTACTTC. The chain has TRBV6-1 and TRBJ2-4; 12 bases fit TRBD2. The ends lost 4 bases at V and 1 base at J; junction bases unmatched: 14. The CDR3 extends over 20 amino acids. Per the germline V gene, CDR1 is MNHNS and CDR2 is SASEGT.

The V call is TRBV5-6, the J call TRBJ2-1; weak D call: TRBD1 (5 bases). The CDR3 runs to 16 residues. Trimming stripped 0 bases from V and 0 bases from J, with 10 bases between. Germline loops: CDR1 SGHDT, CDR2 YYEEEE. This CDR3 is CASSLVGADSYNEQFF. Here the CDR3 DNA reads TGTGCCAGCAGCTTGGTAGGGGCAGACTCCTACAATGAGCAGTTCTTC.

This clone came up a few times. The genes are TRBV29-1 and TRBJ1-2, with 9 bases lining up with TRBD1. Trimming removed 5 bases from V and 6 bases from J; junction bases left unmatched: 7. The CDR3 is made up of 13 amino acids. Germline V gene lookup returns CDR1 SQVTM and CDR2 ANQGSEA. CDR3 sequence: CSVIPGTGNGYTF. Here the CDR3 DNA reads TGCAGCGTTATCCCGGGGACAGGGAATGGCTACACCTTC.

This rearrangement joins TRBV15 to TRBJ2-7; the match to TRBD1 covers 7 bases. The CDR3 contains 14 residues. Germline lookup yields CDR1 LNHNV and CDR2 YYDKDF (reference sequence). V lost 3 bases, J lost 5 bases, and 7 bases stayed unmatched. CDR3 DNA: TGTGCCACCAGCAGGGCACAGGGGCTGGACGAGCAGTACTTC. This translates into CATSRAQGLDEQYF.

This chain links TRBV7-3 with TRBJ2-7; D remains ambiguous. This CDR3 region has 13 residues. The germline V gene encodes CDR1 SGHTA and CDR2 FQGTGA. V lost 5 bases and J lost 1, with 9 bases in between. The CDR3 spells CASSTYPSYEQYF. The CDR3 region has the DNA TGTGCCAGCAGCACCTACCCTTCCTACGAGCAGTACTTC. The full variable domain, rest sourced from reference TRBV7-3 and TRBJ2-7, is GAGVSQTPSNKVTEKGKYVELRCDPISGHTALYWYRQSLGQGPEFLIYFQGTGAADDSGLPNDRFFAVRPEGSVSTLKIQRTERGDSAVYLCASSTYPSYEQYFGPGTRLTVT.

This clone has at least ten counts. This sequence joins TRBV10-1 and TRBJ2-1, with D perhaps TRBD2 (5 bases). This CDR3 contains 13 residues. Trimming shortened V by 4 bases and J by 6 bases, and 10 bases separated the two germline ends. Germline CDR1 WNHNN, CDR2 SYGVQD (reference sequence). CDR3 amino acids: CASSVQRSNEQFF. CDR3 sequence (DNA): TGCGCCAGCAGTGTCCAGCGGAGCAATGAGCAGTTCTTC.

The chain couples TRBV11-1 to TRBJ2-3; 9 bases are a match to TRBD2. CDR3 length: 16 residues. Germline-derived CDR1 and CDR2 are SGHAT and FQDESV (reference sequence). Trimming at V came to 5 bases and at J to 2 bases, leaving 8 bases not matched to a gene. The CDR3 loop reads CASSPRLAALTDTQYF. CDR3 in DNA: TGTGCCAGCAGCCCCCGACTAGCGGCCCTCACAGATACGCAGTATTTT.

The gene calls are TRBV5-4 and TRBJ1-6, with D maybe TRBD1 (5 bases). The CDR3 has 12 amino acids. V was shortened by 4 bases and J by 14 bases, with 13 bases between the two germline ends. Per germline, CDR1 SGHNT and CDR2 YYREEE (reference sequence). The CDR3 protein is CASSRDLSTLHF. CDR3 bases: TGTGCCAGCAGCCGGGACCTCAGCACCCTCCACTTT.

The rearrangement links TRBV30 to TRBJ2-2, with no clear D. Per the germline V gene, CDR1 is GTSNPN and CDR2 is SVGIG (reference sequence). CDR3 length: 13 amino acids. V lost 0 bases, J lost 4 bases, and 6 bases lay in between. The CDR3 protein is CAWSVHSTGELFF. CDR3 DNA: TGTGCCTGGAGTGTACACTCCACCGGGGAGCTGTTTTTT.

The chain couples TRBV4-1 to TRBJ2-7, with D hard to call. The germline V gene encodes CDR1 MGHRA and CDR2 YSYEKL. V was cut by 1 base and J by 4 bases, with 11 bases left in between. The CDR3 length is 14 residues. CDR3 nucleotides: TGCGCCAGCAGCCAAGGTGAACACCGGTACGAGCAGTACTTC. This encodes CASSQGEHRYEQYF.

This clone appeared a single time. This chain uses TRBV15 with TRBJ1-2, with 12 bases lining up with TRBD1. The CDR3 totals 18 residues. With 0 bases clipped from V and 4 bases from J, the junction kept 9 bases outside the gene matches. CDR1 and CDR2 (germline): LNHNV, YYDKDF (reference sequence). The CDR3 region is CATSREFLGQGAGYGYTF. The CDR3 DNA reads as TGTGCCACCAGCAGAGAATTTTTGGGACAGGGGGCAGGCTATGGCTACACCTTC.

This chain links TRBV6-1 with TRBJ1-2, with 8 bases identical to TRBD1. The CDR3 contains 15 residues. Germline V gene lookup returns CDR1 MNHNS and CDR2 SASEGT. The V gene end was trimmed by 2 bases and the J gene end by 4 bases; junction bases not matched to a gene: 6. The CDR3 bases are TGTGCCAGCAGTGAACAGGGGGCAGACGGCTATGGCTACACCTTC. This translates into CASSEQGADGYGYTF.

This clone turned up a few times. The chain carries TRBV5-1 and TRBJ2-7; D call uncertain. Germline V gene lookup returns CDR1 SGHRS and CDR2 YFSETQ. V dropped 1 base and J dropped 2 bases, with 10 bases sitting between them. The CDR3 loop spans 14 amino acids. The CDR3 DNA is TGCGCCAGCAGCTTGAGGGAACGGACCTACGAGCAGTACTTC. This gives the protein CASSLRERTYEQYF.

The gene calls are TRBV14 and TRBJ2-7; the D gene is possibly TRBD1 (6 bases). CDR1 and CDR2 (germline): SGHDN, FVKESK. CDR3 length equals 14 residues. V was shortened by 1 base and J by 3 bases, with 10 bases between the two germline ends. This CDR3 reads CASSQGTVDYEQYF. In DNA form, the CDR3 reads TGTGCCAGCAGCCAAGGGACAGTAGACTACGAGCAGTACTTC.

The chain combines TRBV10-2 with TRBJ2-7; D perhaps matches TRBD1 (5 bases). CDR3 size: 14 residues. V was clipped by 9 bases and J by 3 bases, with 18 bases between them. Per the germline V gene, CDR1 is WSHSY and CDR2 is SAAADI. In DNA form, the CDR3 reads TGCGCCAGTCTCTCGAGAACAGGAAACTACGAGCAGTACTTC. It yields the protein CASLSRTGNYEQYF.

In nucleotides, the CDR3 is TGTGCCATCAGTGAGTCAGGGACACAGGTACAGGGTGAAAAACTGTTTTTT. Translation: CAISESGTQVQGEKLFF. This chain links TRBV10-3 with TRBJ1-4, with D possibly being TRBD1 (6 bases). Germline V gene sequence: CDR1 ENHRY, CDR2 SYGVKD. The V gene lost 0 bases and the J gene lost 7 bases, with 18 bases spanning the gap. The CDR3 consists of 17 residues.

The V and J genes are TRBV2 and TRBJ2-1, with a weak D call TRBD1 (6 bases). V shed 7 bases and J shed 0 bases, with 10 bases lying between them. Germline lookup yields CDR1 SNHLY and CDR2 FYNNEI. CDR3 length equals 14 residues. DNA for the CDR3: TGTGCCAGCAAGCAGGACAGCTCCTACAATGAGCAGTTCTTC. Protein product: CASKQDSSYNEQFF.

This clone was picked up a small number of times. The rearrangement uses TRBV5-1 and TRBJ2-2; weak D call: TRBD1 (5 bases). CDR1 is SGHRS and CDR2 is YFSETQ in the germline V gene. The V end was cut by 4 bases, the J end by 0 bases, with 16 bases between. This CDR3 comprises 17 residues. This chain's CDR3 is CASSPSPGRSNTGELFF. In DNA, the CDR3 is TGCGCCAGCAGCCCGTCCCCAGGGCGTTCGAACACCGGGGAGCTGTTTTTT.

This clone was found once. The chain combines TRBV29-1 with TRBJ1-4; 7 nucleotides line up with TRBD1. CDR3 size: 13 residues. J was trimmed by 7 bases and V by 6 bases; bases with no gene match: 8. Germline CDR1 and CDR2: SQVTM and ANQGSEA. CDR3 in DNA: TGCAGCGTAGGGGGACAGAGGACTGAAAAACTGTTTTTT. It yields the protein CSVGGQRTEKLFF.